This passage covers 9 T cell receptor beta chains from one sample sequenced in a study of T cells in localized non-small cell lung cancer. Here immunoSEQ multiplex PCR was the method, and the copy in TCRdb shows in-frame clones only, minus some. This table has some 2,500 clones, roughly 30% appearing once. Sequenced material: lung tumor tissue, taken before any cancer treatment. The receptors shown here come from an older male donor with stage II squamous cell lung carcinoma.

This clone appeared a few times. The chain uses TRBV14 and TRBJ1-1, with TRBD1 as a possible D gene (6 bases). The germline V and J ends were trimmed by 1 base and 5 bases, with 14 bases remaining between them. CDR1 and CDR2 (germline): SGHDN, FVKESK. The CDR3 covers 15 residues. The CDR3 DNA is TGTGCCAGCAGCCAAGCACTAGGGGGAGGGACTGAAGCTTTCTTT. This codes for CASSQALGGGTEAFF.

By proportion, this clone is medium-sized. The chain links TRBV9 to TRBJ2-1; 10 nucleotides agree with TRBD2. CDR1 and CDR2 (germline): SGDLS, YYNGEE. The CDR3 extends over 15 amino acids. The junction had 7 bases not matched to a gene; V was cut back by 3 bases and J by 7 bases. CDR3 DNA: TGTGCCAGCAGCGCAGCGGGAGGGCCCGAGAATGAGCAGTTCTTC. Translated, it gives CASSAAGGPENEQFF. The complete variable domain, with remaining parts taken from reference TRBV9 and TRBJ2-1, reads DSGVTQTPKHLITATGQRVTLRCSPRSGDLSVYWYQQSLDQGLQFLIQYYNGEERAKGNILERFSAQQFPDLHSELNLSSLELGDSALYFCASSAAGGPENEQFFGPGTRLTVL.

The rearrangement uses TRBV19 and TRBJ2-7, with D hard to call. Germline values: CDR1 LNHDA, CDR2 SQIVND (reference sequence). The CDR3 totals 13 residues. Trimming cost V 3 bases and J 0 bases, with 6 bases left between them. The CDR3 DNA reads TGTGCCAGTAGTATTGACTTCTCCTACGAGCAGTACTTC. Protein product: CASSIDFSYEQYF.

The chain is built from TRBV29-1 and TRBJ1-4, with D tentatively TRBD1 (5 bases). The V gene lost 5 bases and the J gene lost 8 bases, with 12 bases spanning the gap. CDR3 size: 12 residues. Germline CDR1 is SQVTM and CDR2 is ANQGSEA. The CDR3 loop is CSVTGRGEKLFF. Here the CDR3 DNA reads TGCAGCGTTACAGGACGTGGGGAAAAACTGTTTTTT. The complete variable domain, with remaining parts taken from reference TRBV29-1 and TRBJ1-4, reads SAVISQKPSRDICQRGTSLTIQCQVDSQVTMMFWYRQQPGQSLTLIATANQGSEATYESGFVIDKFPISRPNLTFSTLTVSNMSPEDSSIYLCSVTGRGEKLFFGSGTQLSVL.

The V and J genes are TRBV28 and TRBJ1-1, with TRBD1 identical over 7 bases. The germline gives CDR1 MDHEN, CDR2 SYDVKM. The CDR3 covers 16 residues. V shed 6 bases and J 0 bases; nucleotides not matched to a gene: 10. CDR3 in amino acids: CASRRLPGTVNTEAFF. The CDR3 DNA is TGTGCCAGCAGGCGACTGCCCGGGACAGTGAACACTGAAGCTTTCTTT.

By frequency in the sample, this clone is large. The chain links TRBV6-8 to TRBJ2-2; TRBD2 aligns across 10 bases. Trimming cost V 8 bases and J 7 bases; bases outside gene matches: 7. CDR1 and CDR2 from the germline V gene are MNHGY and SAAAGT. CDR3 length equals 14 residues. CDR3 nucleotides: TGTGCCAGCGGCTTACTAGCGGGACACGGGGAGCTGTTTTTT. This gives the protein CASGLLAGHGELFF.

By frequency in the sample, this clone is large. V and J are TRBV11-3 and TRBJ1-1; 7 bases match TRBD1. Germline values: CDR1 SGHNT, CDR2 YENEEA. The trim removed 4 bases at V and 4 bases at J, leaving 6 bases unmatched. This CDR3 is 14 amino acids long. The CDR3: CASSSGQITTEAFF. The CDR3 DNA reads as TGTGCCAGCAGCTCGGGACAGATTACCACTGAAGCTTTCTTT.

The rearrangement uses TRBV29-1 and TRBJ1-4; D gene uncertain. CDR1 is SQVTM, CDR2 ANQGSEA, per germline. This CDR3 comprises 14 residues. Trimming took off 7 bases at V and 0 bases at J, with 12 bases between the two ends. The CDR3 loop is CSGRTDPTNEKLFF. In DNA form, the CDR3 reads TGCAGCGGGCGGACGGATCCAACTAATGAAAAACTGTTTTTT.

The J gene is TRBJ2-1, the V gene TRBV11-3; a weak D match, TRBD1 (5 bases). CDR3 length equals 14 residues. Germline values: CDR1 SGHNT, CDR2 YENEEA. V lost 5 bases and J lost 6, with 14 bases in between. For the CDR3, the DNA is TGTGCCAGCAGCCAACTACAGGATCTCAATGAGCAGTTCTTC. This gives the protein CASSQLQDLNEQFF.